Below, 7 T cell receptor beta chains from the same sample are listed, as sequenced in a study of cytomegalovirus exposure and HLA in healthy donors. Primers included in the PCR were 60 Vbeta and 13 Jbeta primers. The table came from immunoSEQ multiplex PCR; TCRdb's copy has only in-frame clones and leaves some out. The sample contains about 120,000 clones, approximately 80% of which appear only once. Sequencing used PBMCs. Receptors were obtained from a man over 45 in good health and CMV-seronegative.

This clone has only a few counts. The chain couples TRBV25-1 to TRBJ2-7; D unclear. V was trimmed by 1 base and J by 4 bases, leaving 5 bases between them. This CDR3 contains 12 residues. From germline, CDR1 is MGHDK and CDR2 SYGVNS. CDR3 amino acids: CASSESNYEQYF. The CDR3 DNA follows: TGTGCCAGCAGTGAATCCAATTACGAGCAGTACTTC.

The chain combines TRBV7-2 with TRBJ1-1; maybe TRBD1 (6 bases). Trimming removed 2 bases from V and 10 bases from J, with 11 bases in between. CDR3 length equals 12 residues. Germline V CDR1 and CDR2: SGHTA, FQGNSA. CDR3 in DNA: TGTGCCAGCAGCTTAACAGGGCAAGGAGCTTTCTTT. Translating gives CASSLTGQGAFF. Full variable domain (rest looked up from reference TRBV7-2 and TRBJ1-1): GAGVSQSPSNKVTEKGKDVELRCDPISGHTALYWYRQSLGQGLEFLIYFQGNSAPDKSGLPSDRFSAERTGGSVSTLTIQRTQQEDSAVYLCASSLTGQGAFFGQGTRLTVV.

The V and J genes are TRBV7-2 and TRBJ1-2; 8 bases are shared with TRBD1. Trimming at V came to 5 bases and at J to 14 bases, leaving 13 bases not matched to a gene. Germline V gene data show CDR1 as SGHTA and CDR2 as FQGNSA. This CDR3 has 13 amino acids. The CDR3: CASSRPGTGVGTF. CDR3 in DNA: TGTGCCAGCAGCCGACCCGGGACAGGAGTAGGGACCTTC.

The chain couples TRBV7-2 to TRBJ2-3; TRBD2 matches 10 bases. CDR3 length: 19 amino acids. Germline V gene sequence: CDR1 SGHTA, CDR2 FQGNSA. The ends lost 2 bases at V and 4 bases at J; junction bases unmatched: 15. CDR3 sequence: CASSLKKVIAGGPPDTQYF. CDR3 bases: TGTGCCAGCAGCTTAAAGAAGGTGATAGCGGGAGGCCCCCCAGATACGCAGTATTTT.

This clone was seen just once. The V gene is TRBV5-1, the J gene TRBJ2-5; TRBD1 or TRBD2 may be the D gene (6 bases each). V was cut by 4 bases and J by 3 bases, with 16 bases left in between. Per the germline V gene, CDR1 is SGHRS and CDR2 is YFSETQ. CDR3 length: 15 amino acids. CDR3 in DNA: TGCGCCAGCAGCCTGGGGGCGGGATCCAAAGAGACCCAGTACTTC. It codes for CASSLGAGSKETQYF.

J is TRBJ2-3 and V is TRBV4-1, with TRBD2 identical over 13 bases. Looked up from germline, CDR1 is MGHRA and CDR2 is YSYEKL. The V and J ends lost 2 bases and 8 bases, in that order; junction bases with no gene match: 7. There are 16 residues in the CDR3. The CDR3 reads CASSQNAGTSGTTQYF. Here the CDR3 DNA reads TGCGCCAGCAGCCAAAACGCTGGGACTAGCGGGACTACGCAGTATTTT.

The chain couples TRBV7-2 to TRBJ2-3; TRBD2 agrees at 11 bases. The V gene end was trimmed by 1 base and the J gene end by 2 bases; junction bases not matched to a gene: 11. The CDR3 runs to 19 residues. Germline V gene sequence: CDR1 SGHTA, CDR2 FQGNSA. This chain's CDR3 is CASSLEGSGGARDTDTQYF. CDR3 nucleotide sequence: TGTGCCAGCAGCTTAGAAGGTAGCGGGGGGGCTCGGGACACAGATACGCAGTATTTT.